The clone carrying this TCR beta chain was counted only a few times. Time point described: patch test 2, 6 weeks after DPC sensitization. Treatment reported: therapeutic diphenylcyclopropenone sensitization with weekly scalp DPC. This entry comes from a study of human T cells and chemical hapten exposure. The CDR3 consists of 14 residues. The germline V and J ends were trimmed by 7 bases and 4 bases, with 13 bases remaining between them. Germline V gene sequence: CDR1 MNHEY, CDR2 SVGEGT. Authors' analysis steps: A per-sample median of around 100,000 TCRs was observed, with counts ranging from about 23,224 to 700,000. TCRdb fed the RACE reads into MiXCR, producing one record per CDR3 protein. For this entry, the V and J calls and clone size follow TCRdb and not the study's own pipeline. The repertoire holds hundreds of thousands of distinct CDR3 sequences, 6% to 7% seen once, with 5% to 6% in the top ten.

The receptor comes from a woman under 30 with alopecia areata. Some clones in this sample may be carry-over from other donors' samples. The V call is TRBV6-2 or TRBV6-3, the J call TRBJ2-2; D is possibly TRBD2 (6 bases). The starting material was whole blood, obtained in connection with sensitization to the hapten diphenylcyclopropenone (DPC). CDR3 bases: TGTGCCAGCAAGTACGGGCGGGGCACCGGGGAGCTGTTTTTT. This codes for CASKYGRGTGELFF.